The clone carrying this T cell receptor (beta chain) occurred a few times. Germline V gene sequence: CDR1 SGHRS, CDR2 YFSETQ. With V trimmed by 3 bases and J by 8 bases, 9 bases remained unmatched. The CDR3 has 15 residues. The authors prepared the TCRbeta library with unique molecular identifiers. TCRdb recomputed calls from the PCR reads with MiXCR, one row per CDR3 protein. The sample shows hundreds of thousands of distinct CDR3 sequences, around 16% of them seen only once. These data belong to a study of T-cell reconstitution after alpha-beta-depleted transplantation in children. The clonotype originates from a male patient aged 2 to 9 who had a stem cell transplant for acute lymphoblastic leukemia, so the T cells may come from the graft donor. This sample comprised PBMCs, mostly from graft donor cells, obtained 360 days after TCRalphabeta/CD19-depleted stem cell transplant. The chain joins TRBV5-1 to TRBJ1-4, with 8 bases identical to TRBD1. The CDR3 nucleotides read TGCGCCAGCAGCTCTCGGGGACAGGAGTTAGAAAAACTGTTTTTT. Its translation: CASSSRGQELEKLFF.